A selection of T cell receptor beta chains follows, all from one sample in a study of spatial heterogeneity in lung cancer. TCRdb independently ran MiXCR on the 5' RACE reads; one entry per CDR3 protein. This sample has 9,000 to 10,000 distinct CDR3 sequences, with 13% to 15% found just once. The specimen comprised lung tumor tissue, sampled at surgery. The receptors were sampled from a male donor with early-stage non-small cell lung cancer. CDR3s include the opening cysteine and the closing phenylalanine or tryptophan. A D gene is named only where the DNA matches it firmly. Clone size is stated in some rows and not others, as once, few, many or a class when expanded.

size,J,D,V,DNA,CDR3
-,TRBJ1-2,-,TRBV6-5,TGTGCCAGCAGTAGGGGGGCAGAGCTTAACTATGGCTACACCTTC,CASSRGAELNYGYTF
many,TRBJ2-1,-,TRBV29-1,TGCAGCGTGCGGGGCTTGGGGGATGAGCAGTTCTTC,CSVRGLGDEQFF
many,TRBJ2-3,TRBD2,TRBV29-1,TGCAGCGTTGAGCCAGGAGCGGGGAGCACAGATACGCAGTATTTT,CSVEPGAGSTDTQYF
-,TRBJ2-7,-,TRBV29-1,TGCAGCGTTGAATGGGGCTCCTACGAGCAGTACTTC,CSVEWGSYEQYF
many,TRBJ2-7,-,TRBV10-2,TGCGCCAGCAGTGACATGGGCACCCCCTACGAGCAGTACTTC,CASSDMGTPYEQYF
few,TRBJ2-7,TRBD2,TRBV6-2/TRBV6-3,TGTGCCAGCAGTTACAATAGCGGGAGGGCCGCAGATGTAAGCGAGCAGTACTTC,CASSYNSGRAADVSEQYF
many,TRBJ1-5,TRBD1,TRBV10-3,TGTGCCATCAGCTCGGGACAGGGGATGAGCAATCAGCCCCAGCATTTT,CAISSGQGMSNQPQHF
many,TRBJ1-4,-,TRBV12-3/TRBV12-4,TGTGCCAGCAGCCCCCGGGACGGTAATGAAAAACTGTTTTTT,CASSPRDGNEKLFF
many,TRBJ1-1,-,TRBV12-3/TRBV12-4,TGTGCCAGCAGTTTAAGGCAGGGGGAAGCTTTCTTT,CASSLRQGEAFF
many,TRBJ1-6,TRBD1,TRBV7-2,TGTGCCAGCAGCTCTCCTCCGGGACAGGACCATTCACCCCTCCACTTT,CASSSPPGQDHSPLHF
many,TRBJ2-7,TRBD2,TRBV10-3,TGTGCCATCAGCGCCCAGGGACTAGCGAAAACCTACGAGCAGTACTTC,CAISAQGLAKTYEQYF
many,TRBJ2-3,-,TRBV5-1,TGCGCCAGCAGCTTGGTTGGAGTTCCCGATACGCAGTATTTT,CASSLVGVPDTQYF
many,TRBJ2-3,-,TRBV18,TGTGCCAGCTCACCGGGACTCGGGAGCACAGATACGCAGTATTTT,CASSPGLGSTDTQYF
many,TRBJ2-5,-,TRBV20-1,TGCAGTGCTAGAGACGCAGCGAGGCAAGAGACCCAGTACTTC,CSARDAARQETQYF
many,TRBJ1-1,-,TRBV3-1,TGTGCCAGCAGCTCCGTAGGCAGGGGTACTGAAGCTTTCTTT,CASSSVGRGTEAFF